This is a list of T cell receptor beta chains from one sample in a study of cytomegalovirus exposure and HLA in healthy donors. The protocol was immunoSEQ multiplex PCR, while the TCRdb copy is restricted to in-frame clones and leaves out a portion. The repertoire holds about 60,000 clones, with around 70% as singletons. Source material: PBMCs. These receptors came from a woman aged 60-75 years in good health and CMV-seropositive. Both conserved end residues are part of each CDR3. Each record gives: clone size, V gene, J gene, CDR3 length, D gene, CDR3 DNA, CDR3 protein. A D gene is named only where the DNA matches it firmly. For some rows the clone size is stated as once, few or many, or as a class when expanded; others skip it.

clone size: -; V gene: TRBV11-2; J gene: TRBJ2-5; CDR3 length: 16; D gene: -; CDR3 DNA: TGTGCCAGCAGCCGGCCCCCCTTGACAGGCCAAGAGACCCAGTACTTC; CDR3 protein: CASSRPPLTGQETQYF
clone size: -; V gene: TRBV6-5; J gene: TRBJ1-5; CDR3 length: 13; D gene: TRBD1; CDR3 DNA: TGTGCCATCTCCGGGACAGGTAATCAGCCCCAGCATTTT; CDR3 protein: CAISGTGNQPQHF
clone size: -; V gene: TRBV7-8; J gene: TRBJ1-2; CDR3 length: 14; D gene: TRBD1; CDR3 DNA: TGTGCCAGCAGCTTCGACAGGGGTAATGATGGCTACACCTTC; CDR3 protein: CASSFDRGNDGYTF
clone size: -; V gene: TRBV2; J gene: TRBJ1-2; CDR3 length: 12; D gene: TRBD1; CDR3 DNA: TGTGCCAGCAGTGAGACAGGGGATGGCTACACCTTC; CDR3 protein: CASSETGDGYTF
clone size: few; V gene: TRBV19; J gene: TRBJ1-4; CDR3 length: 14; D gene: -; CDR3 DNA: TGTGCCAGTAGTATAAAGGCGGGCATTGAAAAACTGTTTTTT; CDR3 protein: CASSIKAGIEKLFF
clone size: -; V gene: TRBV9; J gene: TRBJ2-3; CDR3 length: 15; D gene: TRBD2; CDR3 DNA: TGTGCCAGCAGCGTACTAGCGGGGCCCACAGATACGCAGTATTTT; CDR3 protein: CASSVLAGPTDTQYF
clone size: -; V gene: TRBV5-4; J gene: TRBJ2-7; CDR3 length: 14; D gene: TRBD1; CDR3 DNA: TGTGCCAGCAGCTCAGGGACAGGGAGGGCCAAGCAGTACTTC; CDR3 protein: CASSSGTGRAKQYF
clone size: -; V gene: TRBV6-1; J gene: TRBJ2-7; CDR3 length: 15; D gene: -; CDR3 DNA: TGTGCCAGCAGTGAAGCGTCAGGGAAATCCTACGAGCAGTACTTC; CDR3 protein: CASSEASGKSYEQYF
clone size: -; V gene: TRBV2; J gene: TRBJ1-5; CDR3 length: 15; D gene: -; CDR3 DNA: TGTGCCAGCAACCCTCAGTCGGGTAGCTATCAGCCCCAGCATTTT; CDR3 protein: CASNPQSGSYQPQHF
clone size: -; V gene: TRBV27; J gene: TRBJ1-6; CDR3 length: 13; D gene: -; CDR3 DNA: TGTGCCAGTCAGGGGCTCTATAATTCACCCCTCCACTTT; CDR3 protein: CASQGLYNSPLHF
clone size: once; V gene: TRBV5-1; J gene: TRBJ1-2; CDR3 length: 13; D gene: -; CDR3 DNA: TGCGCCAGCAGCTTGGAGGGGCAGGCCTCGGCCACCTTC; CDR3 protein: CASSLEGQASATF
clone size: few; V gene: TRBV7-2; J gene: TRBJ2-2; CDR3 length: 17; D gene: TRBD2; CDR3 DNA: TGTGCCAGCAGCTCCGGGTCTGGGAGGGTTAATGCCGGGGAGCTGTTTTTT; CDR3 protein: CASSSGSGRVNAGELFF
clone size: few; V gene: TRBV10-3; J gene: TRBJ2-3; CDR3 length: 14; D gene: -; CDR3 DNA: TGTGCCATCAGTGAGCTTCAGGTCACAGATACGCAGTATTTT; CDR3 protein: CAISELQVTDTQYF
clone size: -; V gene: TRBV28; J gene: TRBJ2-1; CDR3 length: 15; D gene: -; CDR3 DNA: TGTGCCAGCAGTTCCTCTCTTATGTCCGCTATGGAGCAGTTCTTC; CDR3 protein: CASSSSLMSAMEQFF
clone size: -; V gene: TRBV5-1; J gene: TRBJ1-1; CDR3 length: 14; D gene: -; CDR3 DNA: TGCGCCAGCAGCCCGGGGGGAGGGTTGGAGGTCACCTTCTTT; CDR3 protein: CASSPGGGLEVTFF
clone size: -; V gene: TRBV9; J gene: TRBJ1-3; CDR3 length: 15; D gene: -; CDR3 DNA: TGTGCCAGCAGCGTAGACGGGGAAGTGAGGCGCACCATATATTTT; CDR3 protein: CASSVDGEVRRTIYF
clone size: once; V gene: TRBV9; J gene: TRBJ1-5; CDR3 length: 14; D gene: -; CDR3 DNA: TGTGCCAGCAGCGGAGGTACAGGTAATCAGCCCCAGCATTTT; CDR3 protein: CASSGGTGNQPQHF
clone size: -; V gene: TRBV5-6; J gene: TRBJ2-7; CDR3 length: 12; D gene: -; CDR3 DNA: TGTGCCAGCAGCTTGGGGGGGGACGAGCAGTACTTC; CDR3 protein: CASSLGGDEQYF
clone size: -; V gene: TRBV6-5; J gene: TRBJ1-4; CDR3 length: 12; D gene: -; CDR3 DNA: TGTGCCAGCAGTCCCTCGAATGAAAAACTGTTTTTT; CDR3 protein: CASSPSNEKLFF
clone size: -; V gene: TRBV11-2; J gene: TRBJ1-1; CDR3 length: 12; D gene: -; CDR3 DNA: TGTGCCAGCAGCTTAGAGGGCATTGAAGCTTTCTTT; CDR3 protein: CASSLEGIEAFF
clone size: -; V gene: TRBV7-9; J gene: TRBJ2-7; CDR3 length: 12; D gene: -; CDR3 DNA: TGTGCCAGCAGCCACTCCCCATACGAGCAGTACTTC; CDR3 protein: CASSHSPYEQYF
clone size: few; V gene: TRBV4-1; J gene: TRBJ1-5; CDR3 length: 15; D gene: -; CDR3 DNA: TGCGCCAGCAGCTCTCGGACTGCTTCTGATCAGCCCCAGCATTTT; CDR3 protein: CASSSRTASDQPQHF
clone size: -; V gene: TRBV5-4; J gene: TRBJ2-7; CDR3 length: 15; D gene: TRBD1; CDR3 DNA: TGTGCCAGCAGCTTGGACAGGGGGAGGTTGAGCGAGCAGTACTTC; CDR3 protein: CASSLDRGRLSEQYF
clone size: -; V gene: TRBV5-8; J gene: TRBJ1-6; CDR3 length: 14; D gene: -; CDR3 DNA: TGTGCCAGCAGCTTGATGACAGTCAATTCACCCCTCCACTTT; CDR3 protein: CASSLMTVNSPLHF
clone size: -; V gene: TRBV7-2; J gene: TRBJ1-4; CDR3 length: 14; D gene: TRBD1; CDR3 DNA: TGTGCCAGCAGCTTAACAGGGGGTAGTGAAAAACTGTTTTTT; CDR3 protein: CASSLTGGSEKLFF
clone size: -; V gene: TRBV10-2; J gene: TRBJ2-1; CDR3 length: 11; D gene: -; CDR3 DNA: TGCGCCAGCACATCCAGCAATGAGCAGTTCTTC; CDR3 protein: CASTSSNEQFF
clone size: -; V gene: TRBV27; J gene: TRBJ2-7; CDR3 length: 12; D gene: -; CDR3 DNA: TGTGCCAGGGAAGGGAGCTCCTACGAGCAGTACTTC; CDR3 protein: CAREGSSYEQYF
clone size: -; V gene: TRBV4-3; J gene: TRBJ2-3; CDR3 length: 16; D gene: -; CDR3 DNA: TGCGCCAGCAGCCAAGATCCCGGCGGGGACACAGATACGCAGTATTTT; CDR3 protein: CASSQDPGGDTDTQYF
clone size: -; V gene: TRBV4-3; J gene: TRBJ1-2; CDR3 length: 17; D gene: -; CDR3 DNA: TGCGCCAGCAGCCAAGATCTCGGCGGGAGGGAAGCGGAAAGCTACACCTTC; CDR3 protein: CASSQDLGGREAESYTF
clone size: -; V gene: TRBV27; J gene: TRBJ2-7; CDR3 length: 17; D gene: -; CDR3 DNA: TGTGCCAGCAGTTTCAAGGGCGGGGCTCCACAACCCTACGAGCAGTACTTC; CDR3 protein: CASSFKGGAPQPYEQYF
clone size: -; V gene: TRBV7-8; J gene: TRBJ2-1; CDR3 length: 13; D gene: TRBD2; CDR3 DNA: TGTGCCAGCAGCAGGGGAGGGATTAATGAGCAGTTCTTC; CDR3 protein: CASSRGGINEQFF
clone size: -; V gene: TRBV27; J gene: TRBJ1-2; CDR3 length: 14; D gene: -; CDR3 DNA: TGTGCCAGCAGTGGGGGGGCCCTGGTGAGTGGCTACACCTTC; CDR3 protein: CASSGGALVSGYTF
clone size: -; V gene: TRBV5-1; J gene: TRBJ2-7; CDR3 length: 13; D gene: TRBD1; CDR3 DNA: TGCGCCAGCAGCTCAGGGGGATTCTACGAGCAGTACTTC; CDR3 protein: CASSSGGFYEQYF
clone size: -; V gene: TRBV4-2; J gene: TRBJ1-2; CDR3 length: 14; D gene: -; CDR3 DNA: TGTGCCAGCAGCCAAGATCCAGGGGACTATGGCTACACCTTC; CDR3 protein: CASSQDPGDYGYTF
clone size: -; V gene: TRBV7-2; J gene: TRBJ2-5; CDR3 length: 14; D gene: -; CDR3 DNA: TGTGCCAGCAGCAAACAGGGTGTGGGGGAGACCCAGTACTTC; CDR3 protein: CASSKQGVGETQYF
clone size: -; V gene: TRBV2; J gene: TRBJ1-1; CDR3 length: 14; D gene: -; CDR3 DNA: TGTGCCAGCAGTGTTCTCAGGGAGAACACTGAAGCTTTCTTT; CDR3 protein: CASSVLRENTEAFF
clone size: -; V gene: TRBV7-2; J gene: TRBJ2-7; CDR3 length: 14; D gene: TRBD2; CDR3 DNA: TGTGCCAGCAGCCCGACGCGGGGGTCCAACGAGCAGTACTTC; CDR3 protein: CASSPTRGSNEQYF
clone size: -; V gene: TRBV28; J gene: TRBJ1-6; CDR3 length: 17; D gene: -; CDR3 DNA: TGTGCCAGCAGTTTAGTGTCCAGCGTGAGCTTTAATTCACCCCTCCACTTT; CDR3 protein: CASSLVSSVSFNSPLHF
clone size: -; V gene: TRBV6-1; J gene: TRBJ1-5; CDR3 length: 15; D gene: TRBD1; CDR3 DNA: TGTGCCAGCAGCGAAGGAGTGACAGGGTACCAGCCCCAGCATTTT; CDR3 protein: CASSEGVTGYQPQHF